These T cell receptor beta chains were read from a single sample in a study of blood T cell repertoires in COVID-19. Here immunoSEQ multiplex PCR was the method, and the copy in TCRdb shows in-frame clones only, minus some. The table shows approximately 290,000 clones, with about 85% occurring only once. Specimen: peripheral blood. Source of these receptors: a human donor with COVID-19, enrolled during active disease. The donor label of this sample is uncertain. CDR3s include the opening cysteine and the closing phenylalanine or tryptophan. D genes are given only for firm matches. The size entry is marked missing in some rows and otherwise reads once, few, many or a size class.

>TRBD1|.|TRBV28|TRBJ1-2
CASSSTGTGPNYGYTF
TGTGCCAGCAGTTCAACCGGGACAGGGCCAAACTATGGCTACACCTTC
>TRBD1|.|TRBV9|TRBJ1-1
CASSVEPQGDTEAFF
TGTGCCAGCAGCGTAGAACCCCAGGGGGACACTGAAGCTTTCTTT
>TRBD1|.|TRBV5-1|TRBJ1-2
CASSLGGGEGYTF
TGCGCCAGCAGCTTGGGAGGGGGCGAGGGCTACACCTTC
>TRBD1|.|TRBV2|TRBJ1-5
CASGTGGYQPQHF
TGTGCCAGCGGGACAGGGGGCTATCAGCCCCAGCATTTT
>TRBD1|.|TRBV5-1|TRBJ2-1
CASSLDQPGTGYNEQFF
TGCGCCAGCAGCTTGGACCAGCCCGGGACAGGATACAATGAGCAGTTCTTC
>.|.|TRBV4-1|TRBJ2-1
CASSLGDSPVNEQFF
TGCGCCAGCAGCCTCGGTGACTCCCCCGTCAATGAGCAGTTCTTC
>.|.|TRBV19|TRBJ1-5
CASSIERGTGNQPQHF
TGTGCCAGTAGTATTGAGAGAGGGACTGGCAATCAGCCCCAGCATTTT
>TRBD2|.|TRBV4-1|TRBJ2-3
CASSQDDWSRPTSGRRTDTQYF
TGCGCCAGCAGCCAAGACGATTGGAGTCGACCTACTAGCGGGAGGCGAACAGATACGCAGTATTTT
>.|once|TRBV11-2|TRBJ1-1
CASSFSRGGNTEAFF
TGTGCCAGCAGCTTCTCCCGGGGTGGGAACACTGAAGCTTTCTTT
>.|.|TRBV19|TRBJ1-1
CASSPLTGGNTEAFF
TGTGCCAGTAGTCCCCTGACAGGCGGGAACACTGAAGCTTTCTTT
>.|.|TRBV5-6|TRBJ1-4
CASSLPGTNEKLFF
TGTGCCAGCAGCTTGCCGGGAACTAATGAAAAACTGTTTTTT
>.|.|TRBV28|TRBJ2-6
CASSGSGAGGANVLTF
TGTGCCAGCAGTGGTAGTGGAGCTGGTGGGGCCAACGTCCTGACTTTC
>.|.|TRBV6-1|TRBJ1-4
CASSEQLGANEKLFF
TGTGCCAGCAGTGAACAACTGGGGGCCAATGAAAAACTGTTTTTT
>.|.|TRBV27|TRBJ1-1
CASSLYGGLNTEAFF
TGTGCCAGCAGTTTATACGGGGGATTGAACACTGAAGCTTTCTTT
>TRBD1|few|TRBV28|TRBJ1-5
CASSPTPPGTGLNQPQHF
TGTGCCAGCAGTCCTACCCCACCCGGGACAGGGCTTAATCAGCCCCAGCATTTT
>.|.|TRBV29-1|TRBJ1-1
CSVTSGGVQTEAFF
TGCAGCGTTACCTCGGGGGGCGTTCAAACTGAAGCTTTCTTT
>TRBD2|.|TRBV6-6|TRBJ2-3
CASSEGLAGVTQYF
TGTGCCAGCAGTGAGGGACTAGCGGGAGTTACGCAGTATTTT
>.|once|TRBV7-8|TRBJ1-2
CASSLMAREPNYGYTF
TGTGCCAGCAGCTTAATGGCCCGGGAGCCTAACTATGGCTACACCTTC
>.|.|TRBV5-8|TRBJ2-1
CASSPSGGIDNEQFF
TGTGCCAGCAGCCCATCTGGCGGGATAGACAATGAGCAGTTCTTC
>.|.|TRBV15|TRBJ2-1
CATSNKAGDANEQFF
TGTGCCACCAGCAACAAGGCAGGGGATGCCAATGAGCAGTTCTTC
>.|.|TRBV10-1|TRBJ1-3
CATGQGNTIYF
TGCGCCACTGGACAAGGAAACACCATATATTTT
>.|.|TRBV6-4|TRBJ1-3
CASRLTWTASGNTIYF
TGTGCCAGCAGACTTACGTGGACAGCCTCTGGAAACACCATATATTTT
>.|few|TRBV9|TRBJ1-5
CASSGGQRDQPQHF
TGTGCCAGCAGCGGAGGACAGCGAGATCAGCCCCAGCATTTT
>TRBD2|few|TRBV3-1/TRBV3-2|TRBJ2-7
CASSPGTSGIYEQYF
TGTGCCAGCAGCCCCGGGACTAGCGGGATCTACGAGCAGTACTTC
>TRBD2|.|TRBV4-1|TRBJ2-1
CASSRLAGGGAYNEQFF
TGCGCCAGCAGTAGACTAGCGGGAGGGGGGGCCTACAATGAGCAGTTCTTC
>.|.|TRBV28|TRBJ1-2
CASSGLTALSLPNYGYTF
TGTGCCAGCAGTGGCCTGACAGCCCTTTCACTCCCTAACTATGGCTACACCTTC
>TRBD2|.|TRBV5-1|TRBJ2-1
CASSVAGEGNEQFF
TGCGCCAGCAGCGTGGCGGGGGAGGGGAATGAGCAGTTCTTC
>TRBD1|few|TRBV2|TRBJ2-5
CASSKTRQGRETQYF
TGTGCCAGCAGTAAAACTAGACAGGGAAGAGAGACCCAGTACTTC
>.|.|TRBV7-9|TRBJ2-2
CASSLDRVTGELFF
TGTGCCAGCAGCTTAGACAGGGTCACCGGGGAGCTGTTTTTT
>.|few|TRBV5-6|TRBJ1-4
CASSRIGQLVNEKLFF
TGTGCCAGCAGCCGGATTGGACAGCTTGTTAATGAAAAACTGTTTTTT